This T cell receptor beta chain is drawn from a study of CD8 T cells in ankylosing spondylitis. Study results and caveats: Researchers report that disease-linked clones proved CD8+ and relatively rare in peripheral blood. For ankylosing spondylitis blood, a TCR beta motif of about 8 highly homologous variants appeared characteristic.

A quantitative 5'-RACE method, one with molecular barcodes, was used to make TCR beta libraries. TCRdb analysed the 5' RACE reads with MiXCR anew, one entry per CDR3 protein. Found here are approximately 260,000 distinct CDR3 sequences, 7.5% to 9% of them singletons; the top ten hold 6.8%. A few counts support this clonotype. Its matching antigen is unknown. Germline loops: CDR1 MNHEY, CDR2 SMNVEV (reference sequence). Trimming stripped 3 bases from V and 6 bases from J, with 8 bases between. The CDR3 is 12 residues long. Sequencing was carried out using blood, either unsorted or a sorted T cell fraction (not recorded which). This TCR came from a male donor with ankylosing spondylitis or in good health (not recorded which). This chain links TRBV27 with TRBJ1-2; D not resolved. CDR3 loop: CASSLNGHGYTF. The CDR3 nucleotides are TGTGCCAGCAGTTTGAACGGACATGGCTACACCTTC.